This TCR beta chain came from a study of blood T cells in healthy people across ages. General study findings and limits: It was held that diversity estimates obtained from one million T cells represented underestimates.

The second PCR ran roughly 6 to 11 cycles with a sample-barcoded 5' primer and J-beta primers. One entry per CDR3 protein results from TCRdb running MiXCR on the 5' RACE reads. Among about 1.5 million distinct CDR3 sequences, roughly 43% were seen once, and the ten largest hold approximately 4%. As regards this clonotype: No antigen is known for it.

A minimum of 7 million PBMCs was isolated per sample. Per sample, extraction of total RNA gave at least 5.5 micrograms in every case. The germline V gene encodes CDR1 SGHTA and CDR2 FQGNSA. Deletions cut 4 bases from V and 4 bases from J, with 13 bases between. The CDR3 loop spans 14 amino acids. V and J are TRBV7-2 and TRBJ2-5; a possible D gene is TRBD2 (6 bases). This sequence was found in a woman aged 18-30 years in good health. The sequenced sample consisted of blood. CDR3 sequence reads: CASSYTKRAETQYF. CDR3 bases: TGTGCCAGCAGCTATACAAAGCGGGCAGAGACCCAGTACTTC.